These T cell receptor beta chains were read from a single sample in a study of Graves' ophthalmopathy and Graves' hyperthyroidism. MiXCR, applied by TCRdb to the multiplex PCR reads, yields one record per CDR3 protein. The sample lists 600,000 to 950,000 distinct CDR3 sequences, around 40% seen once, with less than 55% in the top ten. Sample: peripheral blood. Receptor source: an adult man with Graves' ophthalmopathy. Each CDR3 is given with its conserved first and last residue. The D gene is left open where the match is weak. The size of a clone is reported for some rows only, either as once, few or many, or as a class for expanded clones.

DNA: TGTGCCAGCAGATACCAAAGCGGGCTTAGCAATCAGCCCCAGCATTTT; CDR3: CASRYQSGLSNQPQHF; V: TRBV28; length: 16; size: once; D: -; J: TRBJ1-5
DNA: TGTGCCAGCAGCGTAGATGGGGCGAAGTCACCCCTCCACTTT; CDR3: CASSVDGAKSPLHF; V: TRBV9; length: 14; size: -; D: -; J: TRBJ1-6
DNA: TGTGCCACCAGTGACCCAGGGACAGGGGTTGACAATCAGCCCCAGCATTTT; CDR3: CATSDPGTGVDNQPQHF; V: TRBV24-1; length: 17; size: once; D: TRBD1; J: TRBJ1-5
DNA: TGTGCCAGCAGCTCTCCTGGACAGGGCTACACCATATATTTT; CDR3: CASSSPGQGYTIYF; V: TRBV7-9; length: 14; size: -; D: TRBD1; J: TRBJ1-3
DNA: TGTGCCAGCAGCCAAGCAGCGGGAGGACTAGAGACCCAGTACTTC; CDR3: CASSQAAGGLETQYF; V: TRBV7-9; length: 15; size: -; D: TRBD2; J: TRBJ2-5
DNA: TGTGCCAGCAGCCCCTACACAGCCTACGAGCAGTACTTC; CDR3: CASSPYTAYEQYF; V: TRBV7-2; length: 13; size: -; D: -; J: TRBJ2-7
DNA: TGCGCCAGCGGATACGTGACAGGAGGGTTCCAAGAGACCCAGTACTTC; CDR3: CASGYVTGGFQETQYF; V: TRBV5-1; length: 16; size: -; D: -; J: TRBJ2-5
DNA: TGTGCCAGCGCCAGGCGGGAGAGTATGGAGACCCAGTACTTC; CDR3: CASARRESMETQYF; V: TRBV7-9; length: 14; size: many; D: TRBD2; J: TRBJ2-5
DNA: TGTGCCAGCAGTTTCACCACCGTCTATGGCTACACCTTC; CDR3: CASSFTTVYGYTF; V: TRBV25-1; length: 13; size: -; D: -; J: TRBJ1-2
DNA: TGCAGTGCTAGAGGCGGGACAGGGATCTACGAGCAGTACTTC; CDR3: CSARGGTGIYEQYF; V: TRBV20-1; length: 14; size: few; D: TRBD1; J: TRBJ2-7